Detailed here is one T cell receptor beta chain. This specimen comes from a study of blood T cell repertoires in COVID-19. CDR1 SGHVS and CDR2 FQNEAQ come from the germline V gene. The CDR3 covers 14 residues. Trimming shortened V by 5 bases and J by 4 bases, and 13 bases separated the two germline ends. The assay was immunoSEQ multiplex PCR, and TCRdb's table has in-frame clones only and misses some. The profile shows some 170,000 clones, around 80% of them singletons. The receptor's source is a man in his forties or fifties who had recovered from COVID-19. The rearrangement uses TRBV7-8 and TRBJ2-3, with D possibly TRBD2 on 5 matching bases. The source material was PBMCs or T cells enriched from blood (not recorded which). CDR3 in DNA: TGTGCCAGCAGCAGCGTGGCCGGGGCAGATACGCAGTATTTT. Residues: CASSSVAGADTQYF.